A selection of T cell receptor beta chains follows, all from one sample in a study of cytomegalovirus exposure and HLA in healthy donors. The table came from immunoSEQ multiplex PCR; TCRdb's copy has only in-frame clones and leaves some out. The sample has 130,000 to 150,000 clones, 80% seen once. The material sequenced was PBMCs. The receptor source for this set is a male donor in good health and CMV-seronegative. Each CDR3 is given with its conserved first and last residue. The order of the fields is clone size, J gene, D gene, V gene, CDR3 protein, CDR3 DNA. The D gene is left open where the match is weak. Clone size is not always given. Where it is, it says once, few, many or a class for expanded clones.

clone_size: few
j_call: TRBJ1-5
d_call: TRBD1
v_call: TRBV28
cdr3_aa: CASAGTGNQPQHF
cdr3_nt: TGTGCCAGTGCCGGGACAGGGAATCAGCCCCAGCATTTT

clone_size: -
j_call: TRBJ1-4
d_call: TRBD1
v_call: TRBV4-1
cdr3_aa: CASSRQGTNEKLFF
cdr3_nt: TGCGCCAGCAGCAGACAGGGGACTAATGAAAAACTGTTTTTT

clone_size: -
j_call: TRBJ1-5
d_call: TRBD1
v_call: TRBV18
cdr3_aa: CASSDRTGGNQPQHF
cdr3_nt: TGTGCCAGCTCTGATAGGACAGGGGGCAATCAGCCCCAGCATTTT

clone_size: -
j_call: TRBJ1-1
d_call: -
v_call: TRBV18
cdr3_aa: CASSPPDSRAEAFF
cdr3_nt: TGTGCCAGCTCACCACCTGACAGCCGAGCTGAAGCTTTCTTT

clone_size: few
j_call: TRBJ2-1
d_call: -
v_call: TRBV7-8
cdr3_aa: CASSYRQAGYNEQFF
cdr3_nt: TGTGCCAGCAGCTATCGACAGGCTGGCTACAATGAGCAGTTCTTC

clone_size: -
j_call: TRBJ2-7
d_call: -
v_call: TRBV11-2
cdr3_aa: CASSSITGPYEQYF
cdr3_nt: TGTGCCAGCAGCTCAATCACAGGGCCCTACGAGCAGTACTTC

clone_size: few
j_call: TRBJ2-5
d_call: -
v_call: TRBV5-1
cdr3_aa: CASSRALDWSQETQYF
cdr3_nt: TGCGCCAGCAGCCGCGCGTTAGACTGGAGCCAAGAGACCCAGTACTTC

clone_size: once
j_call: TRBJ1-1
d_call: -
v_call: TRBV27
cdr3_aa: CASRQGNTEAFF
cdr3_nt: TGTGCCAGCAGACAGGGCAACACTGAAGCTTTCTTT

clone_size: -
j_call: TRBJ2-3
d_call: TRBD2
v_call: TRBV19
cdr3_aa: CASARLSGGDTDTQYF
cdr3_nt: TGTGCCAGTGCTAGGTTGTCTGGGGGGGACACAGATACGCAGTATTTT

clone_size: -
j_call: TRBJ1-2
d_call: -
v_call: TRBV4-2
cdr3_aa: CASSPLQSQDCGYTF
cdr3_nt: TGTGCCAGCAGCCCTCTACAGAGTCAGGACTGTGGCTACACCTTC

clone_size: -
j_call: TRBJ2-5
d_call: TRBD2
v_call: TRBV11-1
cdr3_aa: CASSFRGGNQETQYF
cdr3_nt: TGTGCCAGCAGCTTTCGGGGGGGCAACCAAGAGACCCAGTACTTC

clone_size: -
j_call: TRBJ2-7
d_call: TRBD2
v_call: TRBV7-9
cdr3_aa: CASSLEASGGSYEQYF
cdr3_nt: TGTGCCAGCAGCTTAGAGGCTAGCGGGGGCTCCTACGAGCAGTACTTC

clone_size: -
j_call: TRBJ1-1
d_call: -
v_call: TRBV21-1
cdr3_aa: CASKSDRGINTEAFF
cdr3_nt: TGTGCCAGCAAGTCGGACAGGGGGATTAACACTGAAGCTTTCTTT

clone_size: -
j_call: TRBJ2-1
d_call: TRBD2
v_call: TRBV5-4
cdr3_aa: CASSLDPGGNEQFF
cdr3_nt: TGTGCCAGCAGCTTGGATCCGGGAGGGAATGAGCAGTTCTTC

clone_size: -
j_call: TRBJ1-2
d_call: -
v_call: TRBV7-2
cdr3_aa: CASSRTGGRDYGYTF
cdr3_nt: TGTGCCAGCAGCCGAACGGGAGGAAGGGACTATGGCTACACCTTC

clone_size: -
j_call: TRBJ1-2
d_call: -
v_call: TRBV4-1
cdr3_aa: CASSQVDMGFPRSGQGYTF
cdr3_nt: TGCGCCAGCAGCCAAGTAGATATGGGGTTTCCCCGATCGGGACAAGGCTACACCTTC

clone_size: few
j_call: TRBJ1-4
d_call: TRBD1
v_call: TRBV5-8
cdr3_aa: CASSLDQGALSKKLFF
cdr3_nt: TGTGCCAGCAGCTTGGACCAGGGGGCTCTTAGTAAAAAACTGTTTTTT

clone_size: -
j_call: TRBJ2-2
d_call: TRBD2
v_call: TRBV4-2
cdr3_aa: CASSLLAGAQGGELFF
cdr3_nt: TGTGCCAGCAGCCTCCTAGCGGGGGCCCAGGGCGGGGAGCTGTTTTTT

clone_size: -
j_call: TRBJ2-7
d_call: TRBD1
v_call: TRBV5-6
cdr3_aa: CASTLTGVEQYF
cdr3_nt: TGTGCCAGCACCCTCACAGGGGTCGAGCAGTACTTC

clone_size: -
j_call: TRBJ1-3
d_call: -
v_call: TRBV19
cdr3_aa: CASSTSGNTIYF
cdr3_nt: TGTGCCAGTAGTACCAGTGGAAACACCATATATTTT

clone_size: -
j_call: TRBJ1-1
d_call: TRBD1
v_call: TRBV9
cdr3_aa: CASSASTGHTEAFF
cdr3_nt: TGTGCCAGCAGCGCATCGACAGGGCACACTGAAGCTTTCTTT

clone_size: -
j_call: TRBJ1-2
d_call: -
v_call: TRBV4-3
cdr3_aa: CASSQGVGVNYGYTF
cdr3_nt: TGCGCCAGCAGCCAGGGAGTCGGGGTTAACTATGGCTACACCTTC

clone_size: -
j_call: TRBJ1-4
d_call: TRBD1
v_call: TRBV5-6
cdr3_aa: CASSLGEPGQGRKLFF
cdr3_nt: TGTGCCAGCAGCTTGGGGGAACCGGGACAGGGGAGGAAACTGTTTTTT

clone_size: once
j_call: TRBJ1-1
d_call: -
v_call: TRBV4-2
cdr3_aa: CASSQGGREGGEAFF
cdr3_nt: TGTGCCAGCAGCCAAGGAGGCAGGGAGGGAGGTGAAGCTTTCTTT

clone_size: -
j_call: TRBJ1-1
d_call: TRBD1
v_call: TRBV7-9
cdr3_aa: CASSLAGMTGVAFF
cdr3_nt: TGTGCCAGCAGCTTAGCGGGCATGACAGGGGTAGCTTTCTTT